Given below is one T cell receptor (beta chain) in context. The antigen is unknown. The sample belongs to a study of cytomegalovirus exposure and HLA in healthy donors. At the level of the study: Early released data comprised approximately 85 million unique TCRs from HLA-typed donors.

Germline V gene sequence: CDR1 SNHLY, CDR2 FYNNEI. The V and J ends lost 5 bases and 4 bases respectively, with 20 bases between them. The CDR3 covers 16 residues. The PCR ran on 60 Vbeta and 13 Jbeta primers. TCRdb's copy holds only in-frame clones and misses some; the assay was immunoSEQ multiplex PCR. The table has roughly 140,000 clones, 75% to 80% seen once; the top ten hold 2% to 2.5%. Study-wide results and limits: A later look showed TCR association rates differing by HLA locus, highest for DRB1 and lowest for HLA-C. Common viral pathogens seemed to be connected with several of the most significant clusters, according to a later analysis. TCR beta chains numbering about 160 were designated cytomegalovirus-associated.

V is TRBV2 and J is TRBJ1-1, with D unresolved. The sequencing input was PBMCs. This receptor was obtained from a woman between 18 and 29 years old in good health and CMV-seropositive. In DNA form, the CDR3 reads TGTGCCAGCAGTCAGACCCGATTGTCGCCGGGCACTGAAGCTTTCTTT. Translated, it gives CASSQTRLSPGTEAFF. The whole variable domain, remainder taken from reference TRBV2 and TRBJ1-1, is EPEVTQTPSHQVTQMGQEVILRCVPISNHLYFYWYRQILGQKVEFLVSFYNNEISEKSEIFDDQFSVERPDGSNFTLKIRSTKLEDSAMYFCASSQTRLSPGTEAFFGQGTRLTVV.